The 3 T cell receptor beta chains in this list originate from one sample, sequenced in a study of naive and memory T cell subsets (dated by TCRdb to about 2017). Library prep was done by UMI-ligation and nested PCR. Instrument used: Illumina MiSeq. The beta constant-region primer consisted of an equimolar mixture of two oligonucleotides that together covered TRBC1 and TRBC2. Four rounds of PCR, combining the SP2 primer with nested alpha and beta constant-region primers, were used to amplify the ligated cDNA. TCRdb handled the public reads itself, with Q25 trimming in fastp and clone calling in MiXCR, and kept productive beta chains. Here each entry gathers all rows of one CDR3 protein and keeps the most common genes and DNA. The sample records 95,000 to 150,000 distinct CDR3 sequences, around a third of which are singletons. Of the sample, 0.75% to 1% is held by the ten largest clones. The source material was central memory CD4+ T cells from blood. This specimen's cell subset or site label, interpreted: central memory, CD45RA- CD27+. These receptor sequences come from a human donor in good health.

The rearrangement joins TRBV6-6 to TRBJ2-3; TRBD2 matches at 7 bases. The CDR3 is 17 residues long. V lost 2 bases and J lost 2; bases outside the gene matches: 10. The germline CDR1 and CDR2 sequences are MNHNY and SVGAGI (reference sequence). CDR3 region: CASSYRAAGGDTDTQYF. In DNA form, the CDR3 reads TGTGCCAGCAGTTACCGGGCAGCTGGGGGGGACACAGATACGCAGTATTTT.

This clonotype occurred many times. This chain joins TRBV5-1 and TRBJ2-7, with D possibly TRBD2 on 5 matching bases. The CDR3 spans 13 residues. Germline V CDR1 and CDR2: SGHRS, YFSETQ. V lost 3 bases and J lost 7, with 14 bases in between. The CDR3 nucleotides read TGCGCCAGCAGCTCCTTCGGCGGGTTTGAGCAGTACTTC. It translates to CASSSFGGFEQYF.

The rearrangement uses TRBV11-2 and TRBJ2-7; a weak D match, TRBD2 (6 bases). V lost 0 bases, J lost 5 bases, and 14 bases lay in between. The CDR3 sequence is 15 residues long. Germline CDR1 SGHAT, CDR2 FQNNGV. Here the CDR3 DNA reads TGTGCCAGCAGCTTAGACGGGGCCGGGAGCGACGAGCAGTACTTC. As protein: CASSLDGAGSDEQYF. Using reference TRBV11-2 and TRBJ2-7 for the parts outside the CDR3, the full variable domain is EAGVAQSPRYKIIEKRQSVAFWCNPISGHATLYWYQQILGQGPKLLIQFQNNGVVDDSQLPKDRFSAERLKGVDSTLKIQPAKLEDSAVYLCASSLDGAGSDEQYFGPGTRLTVT.